The 10 T cell receptor beta chains below all came from one sample that was sequenced in a study of cytomegalovirus exposure and HLA in healthy donors. The PCR contained 60 Vbeta and 13 Jbeta primers. The assay was immunoSEQ multiplex PCR, and TCRdb's table has in-frame clones only and misses some. The table has 110,000 to 150,000 clones, around 82% seen once. Specimen: PBMCs. The receptors shown here come from a man aged 35-49 years in good health and CMV-seropositive.

This clone was observed a single time. The rearrangement joins TRBV19 to TRBJ2-7; TRBD1 agrees at 7 bases. V was pared by 5 bases and J by 9 bases, with 13 bases of the junction left unmatched. The CDR3 contains 14 residues. Germline V gene lookup returns CDR1 LNHDA and CDR2 SQIVND (reference sequence). CDR3: CASSADRVGNSQYF. CDR3 coding DNA: TGTGCCAGTAGTGCAGACAGGGTGGGCAACTCGCAGTACTTC.

The chain links TRBV5-6 to TRBJ1-1; a weak D match, TRBD1 (6 bases). This CDR3 spans 14 amino acids. From germline, CDR1 is SGHDT and CDR2 YYEEEE. V lost 0 bases and J lost 8, with 14 bases in between. CDR3 bases: TGTGCCAGCAGCTTGGCAGCAGGGGACGGAGAAGCTTTCTTT. Translation gives CASSLAAGDGEAFF.

The J gene is TRBJ2-7, the V gene TRBV6-5, with D maybe TRBD1 (5 bases). V dropped 7 bases and J dropped 3 bases, with 10 bases sitting between them. The CDR3 spans 12 residues. Germline V gene lookup returns CDR1 MNHEY and CDR2 SVGAGI. The DNA for the CDR3 is TGTGCCAGCAAGGGGAACAGCTACGAGCAGTACTTC. Translating it yields CASKGNSYEQYF.

This clone was detected once. The V and J genes are TRBV18 and TRBJ2-6, with 9 bases matching TRBD1. J lost 0 bases, V lost 5 bases, and 5 bases had no gene match. This CDR3 has 17 residues. Germline V gives CDR1 KGHSH, CDR2 LQKENI. CDR3 loop: CASSSGTGRSGANVLTF. CDR3 sequence (DNA): TGTGCCAGCTCATCCGGGACAGGGCGCTCTGGGGCCAACGTCCTGACTTTC. The whole variable domain, filled in from reference TRBV18 and TRBJ2-6, reads NAGVMQNPRHLVRRRGQEARLRCSPMKGHSHVYWYRQLPEEGLKFMVYLQKENIIDESGMPKERFSAEFPKEGPSILRIQQVVRGDSAAYFCASSSGTGRSGANVLTFGAGSRLTVL.

This clone was seen only once. The rearrangement uses TRBV5-4 and TRBJ2-7; perhaps TRBD1 as D (6 bases). This CDR3 is 14 amino acids long. CDR1 and CDR2 (germline): SGHNT, YYREEE (reference sequence). Between the trimmed V and J ends, which lost 3 bases and 3 bases, there was a span of 13 bases. DNA of the CDR3: TGTGCCAGCAGCTCCCCGGACAGAGTCTACGAGCAGTACTTC. Its protein product is CASSSPDRVYEQYF.

The chain uses TRBV6-1 and TRBJ1-1; D might be TRBD1 (5 bases). This CDR3 spans 16 amino acids. Deletions cut 0 bases from V and 6 bases from J, with 17 bases between. CDR1 is MNHNS, CDR2 SASEGT, per germline. This CDR3 reads CASSEAGTSWGAEAFF. CDR3 DNA sequence: TGTGCCAGCAGTGAAGCCGGCACCTCCTGGGGGGCTGAAGCTTTCTTT.

The rearrangement joins TRBV29-1 to TRBJ1-1; 9 bases map to TRBD1. Looked up from germline, CDR1 is SQVTM and CDR2 is ANQGSEA. The CDR3 is 14 residues long. J gave up 10 bases and V 6 bases, and 15 bases lay outside the gene matches. CDR3 in DNA: TGCAGCGTGAAGGAGGGAACAGGGGGCAGAGGAGCTTTCTTT. As protein: CSVKEGTGGRGAFF.

This clone appeared a single time. This chain uses TRBV7-6 with TRBJ2-1; 8 nucleotides line up with TRBD1. The CDR3 loop spans 18 amino acids. CDR1 is SGHVS and CDR2 is FNYEAQ in the germline V gene. Trimming at V came to 3 bases and at J to 6 bases, leaving 16 bases not matched to a gene. The CDR3 DNA follows: TGTGCCAGCAGCTTTGTTTCGTTGGACAGGGTTAGAGTCAATGAGCAGTTCTTC. It is translated as CASSFVSLDRVRVNEQFF.

This chain joins TRBV11-3 and TRBJ2-7, with D perhaps TRBD1 (6 bases). The CDR3 totals 14 residues. The germline V gene has CDR1 SGHNT and CDR2 YENEEA. Between the trimmed V and J ends, which lost 1 base and 5 bases, there was a span of 12 bases. CDR3 residues: CASSLARGINEQYF. The CDR3 region has the DNA TGTGCCAGCAGCTTAGCCAGGGGCATCAACGAGCAGTACTTC.

This clone was counted a single time. This chain links TRBV5-6 with TRBJ2-5; 7 bases are a match to TRBD1. Germline CDR1 SGHDT, CDR2 YYEEEE. The CDR3 totals 15 residues. V lost 0 bases, J lost 2 bases, and 4 bases stayed unmatched. The CDR3 DNA is TGTGCCAGCAGCTTGGTAGGGGGCCGACAAGAGACCCAGTACTTC. It specifies CASSLVGGRQETQYF.